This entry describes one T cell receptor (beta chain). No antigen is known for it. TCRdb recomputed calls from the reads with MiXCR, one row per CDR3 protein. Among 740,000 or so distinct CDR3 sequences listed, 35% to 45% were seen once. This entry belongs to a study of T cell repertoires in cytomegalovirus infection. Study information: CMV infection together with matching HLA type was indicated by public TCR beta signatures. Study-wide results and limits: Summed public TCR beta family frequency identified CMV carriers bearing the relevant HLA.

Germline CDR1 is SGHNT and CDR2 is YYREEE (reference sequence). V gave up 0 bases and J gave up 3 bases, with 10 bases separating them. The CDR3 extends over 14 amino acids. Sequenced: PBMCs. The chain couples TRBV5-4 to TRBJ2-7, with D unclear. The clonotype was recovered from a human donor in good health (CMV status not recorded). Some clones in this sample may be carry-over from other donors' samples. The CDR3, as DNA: TGTGCCAGCAGCTTGGGGGCAGGTTACTACGAGCAGTACTTC. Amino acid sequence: CASSLGAGYYEQYF.